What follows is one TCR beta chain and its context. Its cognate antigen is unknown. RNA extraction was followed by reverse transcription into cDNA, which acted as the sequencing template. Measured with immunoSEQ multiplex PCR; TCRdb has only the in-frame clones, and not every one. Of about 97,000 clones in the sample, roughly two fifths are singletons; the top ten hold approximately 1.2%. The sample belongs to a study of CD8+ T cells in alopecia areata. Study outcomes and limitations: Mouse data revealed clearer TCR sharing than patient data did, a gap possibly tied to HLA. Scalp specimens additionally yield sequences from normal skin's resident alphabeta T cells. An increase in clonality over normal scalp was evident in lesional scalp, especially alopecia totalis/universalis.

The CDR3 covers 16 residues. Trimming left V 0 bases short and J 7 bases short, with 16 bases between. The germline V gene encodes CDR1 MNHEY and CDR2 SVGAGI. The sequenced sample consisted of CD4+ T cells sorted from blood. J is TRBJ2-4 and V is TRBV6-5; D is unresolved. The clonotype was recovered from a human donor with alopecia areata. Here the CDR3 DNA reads TGTGCCAGCAGTTACTCTAGAGTGACGCGATTGAACATTCAGTACTTC. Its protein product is CASSYSRVTRLNIQYF.